The 15 T cell receptor beta chains below come from one sample, sequenced in a study of CD8+CD57+ T cells in acquired aplastic anemia. Both TCR beta VDJ combination and CDR3 sequence profiling were carried out. Genomic DNA was the template for this profiling. One entry per CDR3 protein, called by TCRdb with MiXCR from the reads. The sample contains under 350,000 distinct CDR3 sequences, around 60% of which appear only once. The sample was sorted CD4+, CD8+, or CD8+CD57+ T cells (not recorded which) from PBMCs. Receptors were obtained from a human donor with severe aplastic anemia or a healthy control (not recorded which).

The chain carries TRBV19 and TRBJ1-2, with 12 bases aligning to TRBD1. V lost 11 bases, J lost 7 bases, and 11 bases stayed unmatched. Looked up from germline, CDR1 is LNHDA and CDR2 is SQIVND (reference sequence). CDR3 length equals 14 residues. In nucleotides, the CDR3 is TGTGCCTCTTATCCCGGGACAGGGGGCGGTGGCTACACCTTC. This encodes CASYPGTGGGGYTF. Filled out from reference TRBV19 and TRBJ1-2, the complete variable domain reads DGGITQSPKYLFRKEGQNVTLSCEQNLNHDAMYWYRQDPGQGLRLIYYSQIVNDFQKGDIAEGYSVSREKKESFPLTVTSAQKNPTAFYLCASYPGTGGGGYTFGSGTRLTVV.

This clonotype has only a few counts. V gene TRBV12-3 or TRBV12-4 combines with J gene TRBJ1-6; possibly TRBD1 for D (6 bases). The CDR3 has 15 amino acids. The germline V and J ends were trimmed by 3 bases and 7 bases, with 13 bases remaining between them. CDR3 coding DNA: TGTGCCAGCAGTTTCGGACAGCTTCGGAATTCACCCCTCCACTTT. Protein sequence: CASSFGQLRNSPLHF.

Regarding this clonotype: This is likely a read error, given that the CDR3 carries no conserved phenylalanine or tryptophan at its end. The DNA is left out, because the CDR3 cannot be placed on it with certainty; the CDR3 is given as TCRdb lists it. The chain joins TRBV7-2 to TRBJ1-2; TRBD1 is the table's D call and was not checked against the DNA. In germline, CDR1 is SGHTA, CDR2 FQGNSA. Ends included, the CDR3 has 14 residues. The CDR3 spells CASSLEQGMQGYAL.

This clonotype was seen only a few times. A clone one base away is much larger, so this may be a read error. The chain recombines TRBV7-3 with TRBJ2-1; 9 nucleotides agree with TRBD2. The germline gives CDR1 SGHTA, CDR2 FQGTGA. The CDR3 has 16 amino acids. This chain's CDR3 is CASSLYKAGGYNEQSF. The CDR3, as DNA: TGTGCCAGCAGCTTATATAAAGCGGGGGGTTACAATGAGCAGTCCTTC.

The chain has TRBV6-2 or TRBV6-3 and TRBJ2-1, with a possible D match to TRBD2 (7 bases). Trimming took 2 bases from V and 7 from J, leaving 30 bases between them. The CDR3 is made up of 20 amino acids. Germline CDR1 reads MNHEY; CDR2 reads SVGEGT. This CDR3 is CASSYPVIRGASLWVNEQFF. The CDR3 DNA reads as TGTGCCAGCAGTTACCCGGTTATACGGGGGGCATCCCTTTGGGTTAATGAGCAGTTCTTC.

On this clonotype itself: One junction end disagrees with the germline gene, perhaps due to a read error. The rearrangement uses TRBV7-7 and TRBJ2-1; 8 bases match TRBD1. The CDR3 has 18 residues. Germline-derived CDR1 and CDR2 are SSHAT and FNYEAQ (reference sequence). The CDR3 spells CASSLAPTRTGKGNEQFF. The CDR3 DNA reads as TGTGCTAGCAGCTTAGCGCCAACCCGGACAGGGAAGGGCAATGAGCAGTTCTTC.

This clonotype was recorded at least ten times. V is TRBV4-3 and J is TRBJ1-1; 11 positions agree with TRBD1. J lost 4 bases, V lost 1 base, and 2 bases had no gene match. The CDR3 has 15 residues. The germline V gene has CDR1 LGHNA and CDR2 YSLEER. The CDR3 DNA reads TGCGCCAGCAGCCAAGCTGGACAGGGGGCCACTGAAGCTTTCTTT. Its translation: CASSQAGQGATEAFF.

This clonotype was counted at least ten times. The chain employs TRBV6-6 and TRBJ2-7; D is uncertain. CDR1 MNHNY and CDR2 SVGAGI come from the germline V gene (reference sequence). The CDR3 runs to 18 residues. V dropped 8 bases and J dropped 1 base, with 27 bases sitting between them. CDR3: CASRAWMEPNGRSYEQYF. The CDR3 DNA follows: TGTGCCAGCCGGGCCTGGATGGAACCGAACGGTAGGTCCTACGAGCAGTACTTC.

This clonotype appeared many times. The chain is built from TRBV30 and TRBJ2-7; 8 bases line up with TRBD2. The germline gives CDR1 GTSNPN, CDR2 SVGIG (reference sequence). V shed 7 bases, J shed 0 bases, and the junction held 5 bases outside the gene matches. The length of the CDR3 is 13 residues. CDR3 nucleotides: TGTGCCTTCAGGACTAGCCCCTCCTACGAGCAGTACTTC. This encodes CAFRTSPSYEQYF.

This sequence joins TRBV4-1 and TRBJ1-5; TRBD1 agrees at 7 bases. The CDR3 is 15 amino acids. Unmatched junction bases numbered 4, after V lost 1 base and J lost 4 bases. The germline gives CDR1 MGHRA, CDR2 YSYEKL. CDR3 region: CASSQALTGNQPQHF. For the CDR3, the DNA is TGCGCCAGCAGCCAAGCCTTGACAGGGAATCAGCCCCAGCATTTT.

This clonotype has just a few counts. The chain carries TRBV7-3 and TRBJ2-1; TRBD2 agrees at 8 bases. This CDR3 comprises 15 residues. CDR1 and CDR2 from the germline V gene are SGHTA and FQGTGA. The V gene end was trimmed by 5 bases and the J gene end by 9 bases; junction bases not matched to a gene: 12. CDR3 sequence reads: CASSPQAGATREQFF. For the CDR3, the DNA is TGTGCCAGCAGCCCTCAAGCGGGGGCAACCCGTGAGCAGTTCTTC.

The chain couples TRBV7-2 to TRBJ1-5; D remains unclear. Germline V gene data show CDR1 as SGHTA and CDR2 as FQGNSA. Trimming cost V 1 base and J 11 bases, with 12 bases left between them. The CDR3 covers 13 residues. The CDR3 sequence is CASSLVRSETQHF. As DNA, the CDR3 is TGTGCCAGCAGCTTAGTTCGGTCAGAGACCCAGCATTTT.

The gene calls are TRBV2 and TRBJ1-1; no clear D gene. This CDR3 contains 10 residues. With 4 bases removed from V and 5 bases from J, the gap between germline ends came to 2 bases. Germline CDR1 and CDR2: SNHLY and FYNNEI. CDR3: CASSATEAFF. The CDR3 nucleotides read TGTGCCAGCAGTGCAACTGAAGCTTTCTTT. Supplemented by reference TRBV2 and TRBJ1-1, the full variable domain reads EPEVTQTPSHQVTQMGQEVILRCVPISNHLYFYWYRQILGQKVEFLVSFYNNEISEKSEIFDDQFSVERPDGSNFTLKIRSTKLEDSAMYFCASSATEAFFGQGTRLTVV.

The V and J genes are TRBV6-5 and TRBJ1-1, with TRBD1 identical over 7 bases. The length of the CDR3 is 12 residues. Germline V gene lookup returns CDR1 MNHEY and CDR2 SVGAGI. Trimming at V came to 2 bases and at J to 8 bases, leaving 2 bases not matched to a gene. The CDR3 here is CASSYRQGEAFF. DNA of the CDR3: TGTGCCAGCAGTTACCGACAGGGCGAAGCTTTCTTT.

The chain is built from TRBV15 and TRBJ1-4; D is perhaps TRBD1 (5 bases). This CDR3 region has 15 residues. Looked up from germline, CDR1 is LNHNV and CDR2 is YYDKDF (reference sequence). V was clipped by 1 base and J by 2 bases, with 8 bases between them. The CDR3 DNA follows: TGTGCCACCAGCAGAGCCAGGGCTACTAATGAAAAACTGTTTTTT. This translates into CATSRARATNEKLFF.